This T cell receptor beta chain was profiled in a study of cytomegalovirus exposure and HLA in healthy donors. Background on the study: Some 85 million unique TCRs from HLA-typed donors were held in an early data release. The study placed 80% to 85% of its approximately 430 genotyped donors in the Caucasian-associated ancestry cluster.

In regard to this clone: Its cognate antigen is unknown.

The study ran its PCR with 60 Vbeta and 13 Jbeta primers. This table comes from immunoSEQ multiplex PCR, and its TCRdb copy is limited to in-frame clones, with some not included. Of approximately 160,000 clones in the sample, more than 70% are singletons; the top ten hold 4.9%. Findings of the study overall: Many donors shared some public TCRs, even though most TCR sequences were rare.

Germline CDR1 and CDR2: SGDLS and YYNGEE. The CDR3 extends over 17 amino acids. After removal of 3 bases from V and 5 bases from J, the junction contained 13 bases not matched to a gene. Sequenced material: PBMCs. The receptor's source is a male donor in good health and CMV-seronegative. This chain joins TRBV9 and TRBJ2-2, with 7 bases fitting TRBD2. As DNA, the CDR3 is TGTGCCAGCAGCGGAGAAGAAGACGGGGAGGGGACCGGGGAGCTGTTTTTT. This sequence encodes CASSGEEDGEGTGELFF.